Each of the 23 T cell receptor beta chains below was sequenced from the same sample in a study of T cell changes during pregnancy in multiple sclerosis (dated by TCRdb to between 2017 and 2020). Library method: the immunoSEQ multiplex PCR assay. The immuneACCESS repertoire file appears here via TCRdb, limited to in-frame rearrangements. These files lack a portion of the clones; in checked studies, under half of the deficit traces to unresolved V genes, and the cause of the others is not known. The sample table shows fewer than 100,000 clones, and roughly 90% are seen once. The ten largest clones capture approximately 1.9% of the sample. The sequences come from peripheral blood, collected before pregnancy. The receptor source for this set is a female donor with multiple sclerosis, enrolled in a pregnancy study.

This chain joins TRBV9 and TRBJ1-5; perhaps TRBD1 as D (5 bases). Germline V gene lookup returns CDR1 SGDLS and CDR2 YYNGEE. This CDR3 comprises 13 residues. The V end was cut by 4 bases, the J end by 3 bases, with 8 bases between. For the CDR3, the DNA is TGTGCCAGCAGCCAGGACAACAATCAGCCCCAGCATTTT. Translation: CASSQDNNQPQHF.

The gene calls are TRBV19 and TRBJ2-7; the match to TRBD1 covers 7 bases. There are 14 residues in the CDR3. Germline trimming cut 1 base from V and 9 bases from J; bases unmatched to any gene: 9. Germline values: CDR1 LNHDA, CDR2 SQIVND (reference sequence). The CDR3 is CASSIGGQVIRQYF. CDR3 in DNA: TGTGCCAGTAGTATAGGTGGACAGGTTATTCGGCAGTACTTC.

This chain uses TRBV2 with TRBJ2-4; 8 bases match TRBD1. After removal of 4 bases from V and 8 bases from J, the junction contained 4 bases not matched to a gene. The CDR3 has 13 residues. Germline V gives CDR1 SNHLY, CDR2 FYNNEI. CDR3 sequence reads: CASSGTGWDIQYF. The CDR3 bases are TGTGCCAGCAGTGGGACAGGGTGGGACATTCAGTACTTC.

This chain links TRBV7-9 with TRBJ2-1; possibly TRBD2 for D (7 bases). The CDR3 is 14 residues long. Germline loops: CDR1 SEHNR, CDR2 FQNEAQ (reference sequence). V shed 5 bases and J shed 9 bases, with 17 bases lying between them. The CDR3 region has the DNA TGTGCCAGCAGCACCGCCCGGGGGGCATCTGAGCAGTTCTTC. This codes for CASSTARGASEQFF.

The gene calls are TRBV2 and TRBJ2-2; 10 bases agree with TRBD2. J lost 5 bases, V lost 5 bases, and 5 bases had no gene match. This CDR3 has 15 amino acids. Germline values: CDR1 SNHLY, CDR2 FYNNEI. CDR3 protein: CASSWGTSDTGELFF. In nucleotides, the CDR3 is TGTGCCAGCAGTTGGGGGACTAGCGATACCGGGGAGCTGTTTTTT.

V is TRBV5-6 and J is TRBJ1-4, with 7 bases fitting TRBD1. The CDR3 loop spans 15 amino acids. The V segment lost 4 bases and the J segment 2 bases; nucleotides outside the gene matches: 5. The germline V gene encodes CDR1 SGHDT and CDR2 YYEEEE. Written as DNA, the CDR3 is TGTGCCAGCAGCCACTCGACAGGGACTAATGAAAAACTGTTTTTT. Translation: CASSHSTGTNEKLFF.

This clone was observed a single time. J is TRBJ2-3 and V is TRBV15; TRBD1 is a possible D gene (5 bases). V gave up 4 bases and J gave up 1 base, with 18 bases separating them. From germline, CDR1 is LNHNV and CDR2 YYDKDF (reference sequence). The CDR3 totals 17 residues. CDR3 sequence reads: CATSIPPGARGTDTQYF. The CDR3 DNA sequence: TGTGCCACCAGCATCCCCCCGGGCGCCAGGGGCACAGATACGCAGTATTTT.

The chain is built from TRBV6-6 and TRBJ1-3, with D possibly matching TRBD1 (5 bases). V shed 4 bases and J shed 4 bases, with 8 bases lying between them. Germline V gene data show CDR1 as MNHNY and CDR2 as SVGAGI (reference sequence). The CDR3 is made up of 13 amino acids. The CDR3 nucleotides read TGTGCCAGCAGTTCAGGGTTCGGAAACACCATATATTTT. Its translation: CASSSGFGNTIYF.

This chain joins TRBV21-1 and TRBJ1-1; the table's TRBD1 call for D was not verified on the DNA. TRBV21-1 is shown as a pseudogene. The CDR3 covers 16 residues. CDR3 amino acids: CASTPGQGARYTEAFF. The CDR3 DNA follows: TGTGCCAGCACCCCAGGACAGGGGGCGCGGTACACTGAAGCTTTCTTT.

The chain carries TRBV5-1 and TRBJ2-5, with 14 bases identical to TRBD2. The CDR3 length is 17 residues. Unmatched junction bases numbered 5, after V lost 1 base and J lost 3 bases. CDR1 SGHRS and CDR2 YFSETQ come from the germline V gene. The CDR3 sequence is CASSLIGTSGGKETQYF. The CDR3 DNA reads as TGCGCCAGCAGCTTGATAGGGACTAGCGGGGGTAAAGAGACCCAGTACTTC. Using reference TRBV5-1 and TRBJ2-5 for the parts outside the CDR3, the full variable domain is KAGVTQTPRYLIKTRGQQVTLSCSPISGHRSVSWYQQTPGQGLQFLFEYFSETQRNKGNFPGRFSGRQFSNSRSEMNVSTLELGDSALYLCASSLIGTSGGKETQYFGPGTRLLVL.

This CDR3 reads CASSPFSGDTDTQYF. The CDR3 DNA sequence: TGTGCCAGCAGCCCCTTTAGCGGGGACACAGATACGCAGTATTTT. The chain links TRBV5-6 to TRBJ2-3; 8 bases map to TRBD2. Germline V gene data show CDR1 as SGHDT and CDR2 as YYEEEE. The V segment lost 4 bases and the J segment 2 bases; nucleotides outside the gene matches: 6. CDR3 size: 15 residues.

This rearrangement joins TRBV5-4 to TRBJ2-1, with D tentatively TRBD1 (6 bases). The CDR3 loop spans 15 amino acids. Germline V gene data show CDR1 as SGHNT and CDR2 as YYREEE (reference sequence). With 4 bases removed from V and 4 bases from J, the gap between germline ends came to 15 bases. This CDR3 reads CASSMDRNLYNEQFF. CDR3 nucleotides: TGTGCCAGCAGCATGGACAGAAACCTTTACAATGAGCAGTTCTTC.

The rearrangement joins TRBV21-1 to TRBJ2-7; TRBD2, as called in the table, went unchecked against the DNA. TRBV21-1 is given as a pseudogene. The CDR3 extends over 10 amino acids. CDR3 in amino acids: CASSSYEQYF. The CDR3 DNA follows: TGTGCCAGCAGCTCGTACGAGCAGTACTTC.

V is TRBV5-1 and J is TRBJ2-5; D ambiguous. The CDR3 is made up of 11 amino acids. V lost 5 bases to trimming and J lost 2 bases, with 4 bases between them. The germline V gene encodes CDR1 SGHRS and CDR2 YFSETQ. CDR3 DNA sequence: TGCGCCAGCAGTAGACAAGAGACCCAGTACTTC. Residues: CASSRQETQYF.

The chain employs TRBV5-1 and TRBJ2-5; D is uncertain. Trimming took 1 base from V and 5 from J, leaving 15 bases between them. The CDR3 covers 15 residues. CDR1 is SGHRS, CDR2 YFSETQ, per germline. CDR3 in amino acids: CASSLTASRGETQYF. In DNA form, the CDR3 reads TGCGCCAGCAGCTTGACAGCCTCGCGTGGTGAGACCCAGTACTTC.

The rearrangement links TRBV13 to TRBJ1-2, with no clear D. The CDR3 runs 12 residues. Between the trimmed V and J ends, which lost 5 bases and 4 bases, there was a span of 8 bases. Germline values: CDR1 PRHDT, CDR2 FYEKMQ (reference sequence). The CDR3: CASSTGTYGYTF. CDR3 DNA: TGTGCCAGCAGCACGGGAACCTATGGCTACACCTTC.

The J gene is TRBJ2-3, the V gene TRBV15; TRBD2 agrees at 12 bases. J lost 7 bases, V lost 2 bases, and 4 bases had no gene match. This CDR3 is 15 amino acids long. Germline-derived CDR1 and CDR2 are LNHNV and YYDKDF (reference sequence). The CDR3 region is CATSRLLAGGNTQYF. The CDR3 coding sequence is TGTGCCACCAGCAGATTACTAGCGGGGGGCAATACGCAGTATTTT.

This chain connects TRBV2 to TRBJ1-1; a possible D gene is TRBD1 (5 bases). Germline V CDR1 and CDR2: SNHLY, FYNNEI. The CDR3 consists of 13 residues. The V and J ends lost 3 bases and 5 bases respectively, with 10 bases between them. CDR3 nucleotides: TGTGCCAGCAGTGACCAGGGTGGAACTGAAGCTTTCTTT. Translation: CASSDQGGTEAFF. The full variable domain, rest sourced from reference TRBV2 and TRBJ1-1, is EPEVTQTPSHQVTQMGQEVILRCVPISNHLYFYWYRQILGQKVEFLVSFYNNEISEKSEIFDDQFSVERPDGSNFTLKIRSTKLEDSAMYFCASSDQGGTEAFFGQGTRLTVV.

This clone was counted between two and nine times. V and J are TRBV7-2 and TRBJ1-3; D remains ambiguous. Germline V gives CDR1 SGHTA, CDR2 FQGNSA. This CDR3 comprises 12 residues. V was cut by 2 bases and J by 4 bases, with 3 bases left in between. The CDR3 DNA follows: TGTGCCAGCAGCTTATTAGGAAACACCATATATTTT. It translates to CASSLLGNTIYF.

The CDR3 here is CASSPPDRVGVPYEQYF. DNA of the CDR3: TGTGCCAGCTCACCACCCGACAGGGTTGGCGTTCCCTACGAGCAGTACTTC. The chain combines TRBV18 with TRBJ2-7; 7 bases match TRBD1. The length of the CDR3 is 17 residues. Germline lookup yields CDR1 KGHSH and CDR2 LQKENI. Trimming at V came to 0 bases and at J to 2 bases, leaving 10 bases not matched to a gene. The full variable domain, with the rest looked up from reference TRBV18 and TRBJ2-7, is NAGVMQNPRHLVRRRGQEARLRCSPMKGHSHVYWYRQLPEEGLKFMVYLQKENIIDESGMPKERFSAEFPKEGPSILRIQQVVRGDSAAYFCASSPPDRVGVPYEQYFGPGTRLTVT.

This clone was detected a few times. The same CDR3 arises from other DNA sequences in this sample as well. The chain links TRBV6-4 to TRBJ2-3; 11 bases are a match to TRBD2. This CDR3 region has 15 residues. Germline V gives CDR1 MRHNA, CDR2 SNTAGT. The V segment lost 0 bases and the J segment 6 bases; nucleotides outside the gene matches: 2. The CDR3 sequence: CASSDSSGGADTQYF. The DNA for the CDR3 is TGTGCCAGCAGTGACTCTAGCGGGGGGGCCGATACGCAGTATTTT.

This clone was observed many times. The CDR3 sequence is CASSLGRWAGGGRQYF. CDR3 in DNA: TGTGCCAGCAGCCTAGGGAGGTGGGCAGGGGGCGGACGGCAGTACTTC. The genes are TRBV7-2 and TRBJ2-7, with 8 positions matching TRBD1. Trimming cost V 5 bases and J 9 bases; bases outside gene matches: 18. The CDR3 is made up of 16 amino acids. The germline V gene encodes CDR1 SGHTA and CDR2 FQGNSA.

The chain uses TRBV6-1 and TRBJ2-1; 14 bases agree with TRBD2. V gave up 4 bases and J gave up 9 bases; unmatched junction bases: 5. The CDR3 runs 15 residues. Germline lookup yields CDR1 MNHNS and CDR2 SASEGT. Here the CDR3 DNA reads TGTGCCAGCAGTGTGACTAGCGGGGGGGCCCCTGAGCAGTTCTTC. Translating it yields CASSVTSGGAPEQFF.